The 32 T cell receptor beta chains presented below share a single source sample, sequenced in a study of T cells in Graves' hyperthyroidism and ophthalmopathy. Amplification targeted TCR beta CDR3 regions from RNA transcripts. First-round RT-PCR of the TCR CDR3 relied on the HTBI primer set. TCRdb reprocessed the multiplex PCR reads with MiXCR, giving one entry per CDR3 protein. The profile shows about 290,000 distinct CDR3 sequences, about an eighth of them singletons. The sample comprised blood. The receptors derive from a young woman with Graves' hyperthyroidism that later progressed to Graves' ophthalmopathy.

This clonotype was found many times. The chain combines TRBV20-1 with TRBJ2-7; D remains ambiguous. Trimming cost V 2 bases and J 0 bases, with 23 bases left between them. This CDR3 has 18 amino acids. Per the germline V gene, CDR1 is DFQATT and CDR2 is SNEGSKA (reference sequence). CDR3 sequence reads: CSARSPLRVASSSYEQYF. The DNA for the CDR3 is TGCAGTGCTAGATCCCCACTCCGCGTAGCCAGCAGCTCCTACGAGCAGTACTTC.

In this sample, this clonotype turned up many times. The chain joins TRBV27 to TRBJ2-3, with 12 positions matching TRBD2. This CDR3 is 15 amino acids long. The junction had 6 bases not matched to a gene; V was cut back by 6 bases and J by 5 bases. Germline V gene data show CDR1 as MNHEY and CDR2 as SMNVEV (reference sequence). The CDR3 sequence is CASRLAGGPRDTQYF. Written as DNA, the CDR3 is TGTGCCAGCAGGCTAGCGGGAGGGCCAAGAGATACGCAGTATTTT.

This clonotype was recorded at least ten times. The chain joins TRBV7-2 to TRBJ2-2; 16 positions match TRBD2. The CDR3 contains 16 residues. Germline V lookup: CDR1 SGHTA, CDR2 FQGNSA. J was trimmed by 5 bases and V by 4 bases; bases with no gene match: 1. The CDR3: CASSWGLAGGTGELFF. In nucleotides, the CDR3 is TGTGCCAGCAGCTGGGGACTAGCGGGAGGGACCGGGGAGCTGTTTTTT.

This clonotype has only a few counts. This sequence joins TRBV6-5 and TRBJ2-7; TRBD2 matches 7 bases. The V gene end was trimmed by 2 bases and the J gene end by 2 bases; junction bases not matched to a gene: 3. Germline CDR1 and CDR2: MNHEY and SVGAGI. CDR3 length: 14 residues. The CDR3 DNA reads TGTGCCAGCAGTTACCAGCGGGGCACCTACGAGCAGTACTTC. Residues: CASSYQRGTYEQYF.

This clonotype was seen at least ten times. The chain employs TRBV15 and TRBJ2-1, with D possibly being TRBD2 (6 bases). The germline V gene encodes CDR1 LNHNV and CDR2 YYDKDF (reference sequence). This CDR3 has 16 amino acids. V gave up 3 bases and J gave up 4 bases, with 16 bases separating them. DNA of the CDR3: TGTGCCACCAGCAGGGACCTGGGACTCCAGTACAATGAGCAGTTCTTC. Translating it yields CATSRDLGLQYNEQFF.

Comments on this clonotype: A much bigger clone sits one base away, suggesting this may be a read error. The genes are TRBV6-1 and TRBJ1-6; possibly TRBD1 for D (5 bases). In germline, CDR1 is MNHNS, CDR2 SASEGT. V shed 10 bases and J shed 7 bases, with 14 bases lying between them. The CDR3 is 13 amino acids. The DNA for the CDR3 is TGTGCCATCAAAATCGGGGGAAATTCACCCCTCCACTTT. It codes for CAIKIGGNSPLHF.

The V and J genes are TRBV6-1 and TRBJ2-2, with D possibly being TRBD2 (5 bases). V was clipped by 7 bases and J by 1 base, with 13 bases between them. The CDR3 loop spans 15 amino acids. CDR1 is MNHNS and CDR2 is SASEGT in the germline V gene. The CDR3 coding sequence is TGTGCCAGCAAAGAGGTGGGGAGGAACACCGGGGAGCTGTTTTTT. Translating gives CASKEVGRNTGELFF.

This clonotype was recorded a few times. The rearrangement links TRBV28 to TRBJ1-2; no firm D call. The CDR3 spans 11 residues. Germline-derived CDR1 and CDR2 are MDHEN and SYDVKM. The V end was cut by 3 bases, the J end by 7 bases, with 6 bases between. The CDR3 loop reads CASSFQLGYTF. CDR3 DNA sequence: TGTGCCAGCAGTTTCCAACTTGGCTACACCTTC.

On this clonotype itself: A much larger clone differs by one base, so this may be a read error. The chain links TRBV28 to TRBJ1-5; D may be TRBD1 (6 bases). The CDR3 covers 13 residues. Per germline, CDR1 MDHEN and CDR2 SYDVKM. In nucleotides, the CDR3 is TGTGCCAGCCGAGAGGGACAAAATCAGTCCCAGCATTTT. It specifies CASREGQNQSQHF.

This clonotype was counted many times. V and J are TRBV7-3 and TRBJ2-3; TRBD2 matches at 7 bases. Germline-derived CDR1 and CDR2 are SGHTA and FQGTGA. The CDR3 consists of 16 residues. V lost 1 base and J lost 0; bases outside the gene matches: 4. The CDR3 nucleotides are TGTGCCAGCAGCTTAAAACTAGCGCCTAGCACAGATACGCAGTATTTT. This encodes CASSLKLAPSTDTQYF.

The chain uses TRBV25-1 and TRBJ2-1; TRBD2 matches at 9 bases. CDR1 and CDR2 from the germline V gene are MGHDK and SYGVNS. The V and J ends lost 11 bases and 0 bases, in that order; junction bases with no gene match: 14. The CDR3 has 17 residues. The CDR3 coding sequence is TGTGCCGGCACCGGGGGAGCGGGAGGCCGCTCCTACAATGAGCAGTTCTTC. Protein product: CAGTGGAGGRSYNEQFF.

The rearrangement links TRBV5-4 to TRBJ1-4; D is unclear. Germline V gene lookup returns CDR1 SGHNT and CDR2 YYREEE (reference sequence). V lost 4 bases and J 0 bases, leaving 7 bases between the germline ends. This CDR3 is 14 amino acids long. CDR3 nucleotide sequence: TGTGCCAGCAGCCCCCAAGCAACTAATGAAAAACTGTTTTTT. Its translation is CASSPQATNEKLFF.

This clonotype was observed many times. The chain has TRBV20-1 and TRBJ1-1; D possibly corresponds to TRBD1 (5 bases). The CDR3 loop spans 14 amino acids. Trimming took 0 bases from V and 5 from J, leaving 13 bases between them. Germline V gene sequence: CDR1 DFQATT, CDR2 SNEGSKA (reference sequence). In nucleotides, the CDR3 is TGCAGTGCTAGAGATCGAAGGAGGGGAACTGAAGCTTTCTTT. It codes for CSARDRRRGTEAFF.

This clonotype came up many times. CDR3 coding DNA: TGTGCCAGCAGTTTGAAATCCCAGGGTTCCACGAGCTACACCTTC. Protein: CASSLKSQGSTSYTF. The chain couples TRBV12-3 or TRBV12-4 to TRBJ1-2; the D gene is possibly TRBD1 (5 bases). The ends were cut back, 3 bases at V and 9 bases at J, with 20 bases in the middle. There are 15 residues in the CDR3.

The rearrangement uses TRBV9 and TRBJ2-7; 9 positions match TRBD1. This CDR3 contains 15 residues. V lost 3 bases, J lost 4 bases, and 8 bases stayed unmatched. Germline CDR1 and CDR2: SGDLS and YYNGEE. The CDR3 reads CASSESGTGPYEQYF. The DNA of the CDR3 is TGTGCCAGCAGCGAATCCGGGACAGGGCCTTACGAGCAGTACTTC.

As regards this clonotype: This may stem from a read error, because a much larger clone lies one nucleotide away. The CDR3 does not close with the conserved phenylalanine or tryptophan, likely indicating a read error. The chain uses TRBV7-2 and TRBJ1-1; D remains unclear. The germline V gene has CDR1 SGHTA and CDR2 FQGNSA. The CDR3 length is 16 residues. Trimming took 2 bases from V and 0 from J, leaving 13 bases between them. The CDR3 DNA sequence: TGTGCCAGCAGCTTAAATCCGGTGGGAGTGAACACTGAAGCTTTCCTT. Translated: CASSLNPVGVNTEAFL.

The rearrangement links TRBV7-8 to TRBJ2-3; the match to TRBD2 covers 9 bases. CDR3 length: 16 amino acids. Germline V gives CDR1 SGHVS, CDR2 FQNEAQ. The J segment lost 5 bases and the V segment lost 4 bases, leaving 10 bases of the junction unmatched. The CDR3 DNA is TGTGCCAGCAGCTCTAGGGGTGCACTAGCGGGAGATACGCAGTATTTT. As protein: CASSSRGALAGDTQYF.

As concerns this clonotype: A much larger clone sits a single nucleotide away, making a read error possible. The CDR3 carries no conserved terminal phenylalanine or tryptophan, so it likely arises from a read error. The chain is built from TRBV6-1 and TRBJ2-7; the D gene is possibly TRBD1 (5 bases). V lost 5 bases and J lost 2, with 10 bases in between. Germline assignment: CDR1 MNHNS and CDR2 SASEGT. The CDR3 covers 13 residues. The CDR3 coding sequence is TGTGCCAGCAGTACCGCGACAGCCTACGAGCAGTACTAC. It translates to CASSTATAYEQYY.

The table lists this clonotype with many counts. The chain carries TRBV27 and TRBJ2-5, with D perhaps matching TRBD2 (5 bases). Per the germline V gene, CDR1 is MNHEY and CDR2 is SMNVEV (reference sequence). V was cut by 2 bases and J by 1 base, with 17 bases left in between. The CDR3 length is 17 residues. CDR3 in DNA: TGTGCCAGCAGTTTAGGGATGGCGCCCCGGGGCCAAGAGACCCAGTACTTC. Translation: CASSLGMAPRGQETQYF.

This clonotype came up many times. The chain employs TRBV6-1 and TRBJ2-1; the match to TRBD2 covers 8 bases. The J segment lost 3 bases and the V segment lost 3 bases, leaving 4 bases of the junction unmatched. CDR1 and CDR2 from the germline V gene are MNHNS and SASEGT. The CDR3 is made up of 15 amino acids. CDR3 region: CASSERAGDYNEQFF. CDR3 DNA sequence: TGTGCCAGCAGTGAGAGAGCGGGAGACTACAATGAGCAGTTCTTC.

This sequence joins TRBV29-1 and TRBJ2-1; D is undetermined. The CDR3 has 13 residues. The V and J ends lost 4 bases and 7 bases respectively, with 14 bases between them. Germline V gives CDR1 SQVTM, CDR2 ANQGSEA. The CDR3 region is CSVVLKLENEQFF. In DNA, the CDR3 is TGCAGCGTTGTGTTAAAGCTAGAGAATGAGCAGTTCTTC.

This clonotype was recorded many times. The chain employs TRBV7-9 and TRBJ1-4; 9 positions agree with TRBD1. J gave up 7 bases and V 5 bases, and 8 bases lay outside the gene matches. The CDR3 is made up of 15 amino acids. CDR1 is SEHNR and CDR2 is FQNEAQ in the germline V gene (reference sequence). The CDR3 DNA sequence: TGTGCCAGCAGCACCGCAGACAGGGGGGCTGAAAAACTGTTTTTT. As protein: CASSTADRGAEKLFF.

The J gene is TRBJ2-5, the V gene TRBV20-1; D possibly corresponds to TRBD1 (5 bases). CDR1 is DFQATT, CDR2 SNEGSKA, per germline (reference sequence). The CDR3 runs to 16 residues. Between the trimmed V and J ends, which lost 3 bases and 5 bases, there was a span of 22 bases. The CDR3 is CSASSASKGFGETQYF. CDR3 nucleotides: TGCAGTGCTAGTAGTGCCAGCAAGGGGTTCGGGGAGACCCAGTACTTC.

This clonotype was counted a few times. A much larger clonotype is one base distant, so this may be a read error. The gene calls are TRBV5-8 and TRBJ1-6; D gene uncertain. Germline-derived CDR1 and CDR2 are SGHTS and YDEGEE. V lost 7 bases and J 9 bases, leaving 23 bases between the germline ends. CDR3 length: 16 residues. CDR3 DNA: TGTGCCAGCGGCTCGATCCGACTCCAGCTGGGTTCACCCCTCCACTTT. Amino acid sequence: CASGSIRLQLGSPLHF.

The chain has TRBV27 and TRBJ1-2; possibly TRBD1 for D (5 bases). Between the trimmed V and J ends, which lost 5 bases and 4 bases, there was a span of 11 bases. The CDR3 has 13 residues. Germline lookup yields CDR1 MNHEY and CDR2 SMNVEV (reference sequence). The CDR3 region has the DNA TGTGCCAGCAGTGACGACGGGGCCTATGGCTACACCTTC. Translated: CASSDDGAYGYTF.

There are a few counts of this clonotype. The rearrangement joins TRBV15 to TRBJ2-7; D might be TRBD1 (6 bases). Trimming left V 3 bases short and J 7 bases short, with 10 bases between. CDR3 length: 12 amino acids. Germline CDR1 LNHNV, CDR2 YYDKDF (reference sequence). CDR3 coding DNA: TGTGCCACCAGCAGGGGGGACACGGAGCAGTACTTC. This gives the protein CATSRGDTEQYF.

This clonotype has at least ten counts. The chain has TRBV6-1 and TRBJ2-7; D gene unclear. The germline CDR1 and CDR2 sequences are MNHNS and SASEGT. Trimming stripped 5 bases from V and 7 bases from J, with 9 bases between. The CDR3 runs 11 residues. The CDR3 bases are TGTGCCAGCAGTTACAGAGCGGAGCAGTACTTC. It codes for CASSYRAEQYF.

This clonotype appeared many times. V usage is TRBV18 and J usage is TRBJ1-3; 9 bases match TRBD1. Trimming took 5 bases from V and 3 from J; bases not matched to a gene: 2. This CDR3 has 14 residues. The germline CDR1 and CDR2 sequences are KGHSH and LQKENI. CDR3 residues: CASSSDRGGNTIYF. The CDR3 DNA is TGTGCCAGCTCATCGGACAGGGGTGGAAACACCATATATTTT.

V and J are TRBV6-8 and TRBJ1-6; D is unclear. Germline assignment: CDR1 MNHGY and CDR2 SAAAGT. The CDR3 contains 17 residues. V was cut by 0 bases and J by 7 bases, with 16 bases left in between. CDR3 amino acids: CASSYSPDPRRNSPLHF. The CDR3 coding sequence is TGTGCCAGCAGTTACTCTCCCGACCCCAGAAGGAATTCACCCCTCCACTTT.

Many counts were recorded for this clonotype. The chain joins TRBV2 to TRBJ2-2; 7 bases align to TRBD2. In germline, CDR1 is SNHLY, CDR2 FYNNEI. The length of the CDR3 is 17 residues. J gave up 5 bases and V 5 bases, and 14 bases lay outside the gene matches. In nucleotides, the CDR3 is TGTGCCAGCAGTTCCCAAGGGAGACTAGCATCGACCGGGGAGCTGTTTTTT. Translated, it gives CASSSQGRLASTGELFF. Full variable domain (missing parts from reference TRBV2 and TRBJ2-2): EPEVTQTPSHQVTQMGQEVILRCVPISNHLYFYWYRQILGQKVEFLVSFYNNEISEKSEIFDDQFSVERPDGSNFTLKIRSTKLEDSAMYFCASSSQGRLASTGELFFGEGSRLTVL.

This clonotype was observed a few times. This chain uses TRBV5-5 with TRBJ2-5; TRBD1 is a possible D gene (6 bases). The V and J ends lost 0 bases and 2 bases respectively, with 11 bases between them. From germline, CDR1 is SGHKS and CDR2 YYEKEE (reference sequence). This CDR3 is built from 15 residues. The CDR3 here is CASSLVLDSQETQYF. The CDR3 DNA follows: TGTGCCAGCAGCTTGGTTTTGGACAGTCAAGAGACCCAGTACTTC.

This clonotype was seen at least ten times. The V and J genes are TRBV27 and TRBJ2-7; no clear D. Deletions cut 8 bases from V and 3 bases from J, with 20 bases between. Germline lookup yields CDR1 MNHEY and CDR2 SMNVEV (reference sequence). The CDR3 is 15 residues long. CDR3 loop: CASRAIQGTYYEQYF. Written as DNA, the CDR3 is TGTGCCAGCCGCGCTATCCAAGGAACGTACTACGAGCAGTACTTC.